The present T cell receptor (beta chain) was sequenced within a study of radiotherapy plus CTLA-4 blockade in lung cancer. Study at large: Among all patients, roughly 19% showed objective responses, while 30% to 35% had disease control. Regarding the study as a whole: In blood, tumor-derived TCR clones expanded after radiotherapy plus ipilimumab. Early blood T cell clone dynamics reportedly forecast response best, with interferon-beta.

For this clone: The antigen is unknown.

Libraries were prepared by immunoSEQ multiplex PCR; TCRdb keeps only in-frame clonotypes and omits some of them. Of 85,000 to 130,000 clones detected, approximately 81% appear once; the ten largest clones hold roughly 2.5%. Germline CDR1 reads SGHTA; CDR2 reads FQGNSA. Deletions cut 3 bases from V and 5 bases from J, with 7 bases between. The CDR3 length is 12 residues. Focal radiation plus CTLA-4 blockade with ipilimumab was administered to patients who had chemo-refractory metastatic non-small-cell lung cancer. The gene calls are TRBV7-2 and TRBJ2-5; D ambiguous. This clonotype was obtained from a human donor with non-small cell lung cancer that progressed on radiotherapy plus ipilimumab. Some clones in this sample may be carry-over from other donors' samples. The sample here was peripheral blood, taken from a patient treated with radiotherapy plus ipilimumab. CDR3 sequence (DNA): TGTGCCAGCAGCTTCGCTTCGGAGACCCAGTACTTC. Encoded protein: CASSFASETQYF. The full variable domain, completed using reference TRBV7-2 and TRBJ2-5, is GAGVSQSPSNKVTEKGKDVELRCDPISGHTALYWYRQSLGQGLEFLIYFQGNSAPDKSGLPSDRFSAERTGGSVSTLTIQRTQQEDSAVYLCASSFASETQYFGPGTRLLVL.